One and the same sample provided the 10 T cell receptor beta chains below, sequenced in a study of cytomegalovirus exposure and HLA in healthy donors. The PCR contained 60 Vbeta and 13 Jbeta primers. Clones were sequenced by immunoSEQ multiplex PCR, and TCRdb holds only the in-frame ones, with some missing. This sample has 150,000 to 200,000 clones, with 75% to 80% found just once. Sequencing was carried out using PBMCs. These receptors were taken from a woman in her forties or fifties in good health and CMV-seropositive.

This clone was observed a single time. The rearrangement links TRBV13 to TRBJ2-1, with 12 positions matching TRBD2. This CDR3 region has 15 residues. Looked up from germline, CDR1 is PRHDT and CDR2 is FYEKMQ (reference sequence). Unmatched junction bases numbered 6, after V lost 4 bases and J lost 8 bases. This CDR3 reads CASSYRLAGADEQFF. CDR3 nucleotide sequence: TGTGCCAGCAGCTACCGACTAGCGGGGGCGGATGAGCAGTTCTTC.

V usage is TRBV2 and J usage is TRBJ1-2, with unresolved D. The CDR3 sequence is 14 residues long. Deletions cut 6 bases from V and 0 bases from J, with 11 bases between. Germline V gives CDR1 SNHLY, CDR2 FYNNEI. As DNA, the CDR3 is TGTGCCAGCAGCTACAAGAGGTCTAACTATGGCTACACCTTC. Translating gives CASSYKRSNYGYTF.

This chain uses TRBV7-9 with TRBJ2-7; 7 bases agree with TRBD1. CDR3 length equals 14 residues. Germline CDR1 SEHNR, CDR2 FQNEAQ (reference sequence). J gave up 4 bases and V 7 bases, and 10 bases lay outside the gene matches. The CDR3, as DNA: TGTGCCAGCACCCCCCGGGACAGAACATACGAGCAGTACTTC. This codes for CASTPRDRTYEQYF.

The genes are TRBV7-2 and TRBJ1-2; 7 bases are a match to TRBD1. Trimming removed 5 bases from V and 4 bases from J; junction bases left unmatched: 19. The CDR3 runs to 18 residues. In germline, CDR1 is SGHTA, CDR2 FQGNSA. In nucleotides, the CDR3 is TGTGCCAGCAGCCCCGGGACAGATAGATCTTCAGGAATCTATGGCTACACCTTC. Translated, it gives CASSPGTDRSSGIYGYTF.

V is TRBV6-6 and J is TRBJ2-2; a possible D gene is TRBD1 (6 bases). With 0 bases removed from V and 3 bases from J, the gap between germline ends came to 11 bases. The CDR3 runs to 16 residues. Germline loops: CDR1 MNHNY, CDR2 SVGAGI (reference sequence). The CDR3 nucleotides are TGTGCCAGCAGTTACTCAAGAGGGGGTTACACCGGGGAGCTGTTTTTT. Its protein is CASSYSRGGYTGELFF.

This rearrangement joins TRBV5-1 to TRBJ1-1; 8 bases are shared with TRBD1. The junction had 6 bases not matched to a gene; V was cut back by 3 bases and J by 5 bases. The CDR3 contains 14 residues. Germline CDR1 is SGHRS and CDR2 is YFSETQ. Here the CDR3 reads CASSSQGGVTEAFF. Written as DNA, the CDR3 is TGCGCCAGCAGCTCACAGGGGGGGGTAACTGAAGCTTTCTTT.

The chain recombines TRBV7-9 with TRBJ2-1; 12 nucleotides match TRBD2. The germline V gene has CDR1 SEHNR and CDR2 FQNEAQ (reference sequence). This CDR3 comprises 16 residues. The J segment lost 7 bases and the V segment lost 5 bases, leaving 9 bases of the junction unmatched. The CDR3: CASSPAGTSGLNEQFF. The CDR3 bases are TGTGCCAGCAGCCCAGCAGGGACTAGCGGGTTGAATGAGCAGTTCTTC.

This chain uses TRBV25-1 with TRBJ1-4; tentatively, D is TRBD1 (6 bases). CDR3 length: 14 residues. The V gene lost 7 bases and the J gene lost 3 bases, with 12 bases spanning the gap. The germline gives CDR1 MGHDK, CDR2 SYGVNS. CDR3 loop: CASNRTAANEKLFF. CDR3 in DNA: TGTGCCAGCAACAGGACAGCGGCTAATGAAAAACTGTTTTTT. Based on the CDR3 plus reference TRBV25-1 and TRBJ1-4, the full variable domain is EADIYQTPRYLVIGTGKKITLECSQTMGHDKMYWYQQDPGMELHLIHYSYGVNSTEKGDLSSESTVSRIRTEHFPLTLESARPSHTSQYLCASNRTAANEKLFFGSGTQLSVL.

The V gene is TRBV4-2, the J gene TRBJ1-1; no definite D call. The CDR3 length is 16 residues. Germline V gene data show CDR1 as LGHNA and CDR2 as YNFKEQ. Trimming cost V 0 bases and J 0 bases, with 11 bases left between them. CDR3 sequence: CASSQDYRTLNTEAFF. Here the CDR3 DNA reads TGTGCCAGCAGCCAAGATTACCGGACTCTGAACACTGAAGCTTTCTTT.

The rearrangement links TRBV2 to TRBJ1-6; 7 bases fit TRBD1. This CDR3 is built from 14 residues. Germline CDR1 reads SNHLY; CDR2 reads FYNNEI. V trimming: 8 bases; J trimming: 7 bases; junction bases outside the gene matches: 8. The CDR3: CASVQGGRNSPLHF. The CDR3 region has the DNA TGTGCCAGCGTCCAGGGGGGACGGAATTCACCCCTCCACTTT.